This entry is about one T cell receptor beta chain. Its antigen is undetermined. The sample belongs to a study of post-analysis software for immune sequencing data. General observations from the study: When patients were compared with controls, a handful of TRBV segments were more frequent, TRBV5-6, TRBV5-1 and TRBV20-1 among them. Controls' normalized Chao1 diversity significantly exceeded that of multiple sclerosis patients.

Germline values: CDR1 SQVTM, CDR2 ANQGSEA. V lost 1 base to trimming and J lost 4 bases, with 0 bases between them. The CDR3 length is 10 residues. Prepared TCR beta cDNA libraries contained unique molecular identifiers. MiXCR, applied by TCRdb to the PCR reads, yields one record per CDR3 protein. The table lists 820,000 or so distinct CDR3 sequences, about 53% of them singletons. The sample consisted of blood. The TCR sequence derives from a girl aged 5 to 17 with multiple sclerosis. This chain joins TRBV29-1 and TRBJ2-3; no reliable D call. The chain's CDR3 is CSVEADTQYF. The DNA of the CDR3 is TGCAGCGTTGAAGCAGATACGCAGTATTTT.